The 16 T cell receptor beta chains reported below all come from one sample, sequenced in a study of cytomegalovirus exposure and HLA in healthy donors. PCR was performed using 60 Vbeta and 13 Jbeta primers. Only in-frame clones appear in the TCRdb table, and some are missing; sequencing was by immunoSEQ multiplex PCR. Its table records 130,000 or so clones. The sequencing sample was made of PBMCs. The receptors come from a young man in good health and CMV-seronegative.

The chain joins TRBV19 to TRBJ2-7; D gene unclear. The CDR3 has 14 amino acids. The germline gives CDR1 LNHDA, CDR2 SQIVND (reference sequence). Trimming took off 3 bases at V and 1 base at J, with 10 bases between the two ends. The chain's CDR3 is CASSIYSSSYEQYF. The CDR3 DNA sequence: TGTGCCAGTAGTATTTACAGTTCGTCCTACGAGCAGTACTTC. Looking up the rest from reference TRBV19 and TRBJ2-7 gives the full variable domain: DGGITQSPKYLFRKEGQNVTLSCEQNLNHDAMYWYRQDPGQGLRLIYYSQIVNDFQKGDIAEGYSVSREKKESFPLTVTSAQKNPTAFYLCASSIYSSSYEQYFGPGTRLTVT.

This chain uses TRBV5-1 with TRBJ2-3; D is ambiguous. CDR1 and CDR2 (germline): SGHRS, YFSETQ. V lost 1 base to trimming and J lost 0 bases, with 9 bases between them. This CDR3 has 15 residues. CDR3 sequence: CASSLQEPSTDTQYF. CDR3 in DNA: TGCGCCAGCAGCTTGCAGGAACCTAGCACAGATACGCAGTATTTT.

The chain is built from TRBV6-5 and TRBJ2-7, with D maybe TRBD2 (7 bases). The germline V gene encodes CDR1 MNHEY and CDR2 SVGAGI. The CDR3 runs 15 residues. V dropped 6 bases and J dropped 6 bases, with 21 bases sitting between them. The CDR3, as DNA: TGTGCCAGCAGGATACAGGGACTATCCCCCGGCGAGCAGTACTTC. Translated: CASRIQGLSPGEQYF.

The J gene is TRBJ2-7, the V gene TRBV2; 8 nucleotides match TRBD1. The germline V gene encodes CDR1 SNHLY and CDR2 FYNNEI. Trimming removed 2 bases from V and 3 bases from J; junction bases left unmatched: 6. The CDR3 totals 15 residues. The CDR3 DNA is TGTGCCAGCAGTGAAATAGGACAGGGACTCTACGAGCAGTACTTC. This encodes CASSEIGQGLYEQYF.

This sequence joins TRBV28 and TRBJ1-2; 10 bases line up with TRBD1. The trim removed 6 bases at V and 6 bases at J, leaving 4 bases unmatched. CDR3 size: 13 residues. CDR1 and CDR2 (germline): MDHEN, SYDVKM. The CDR3 bases are TGTGCCAGCAGCCCCGGGACAGGGGATGGCTACACCTTC. This translates into CASSPGTGDGYTF.

The chain has TRBV7-2 and TRBJ2-1; D perhaps matches TRBD2 (6 bases). Germline lookup yields CDR1 SGHTA and CDR2 FQGNSA. This CDR3 is built from 14 residues. Trimming stripped 4 bases from V and 9 bases from J, with 16 bases between. CDR3 sequence (DNA): TGTGCCAGCAGCTCGAGACTAGTCCGGGGTGAGCAGTTCTTC. It codes for CASSSRLVRGEQFF. Full variable domain (rest looked up from reference TRBV7-2 and TRBJ2-1): GAGVSQSPSNKVTEKGKDVELRCDPISGHTALYWYRQSLGQGLEFLIYFQGNSAPDKSGLPSDRFSAERTGGSVSTLTIQRTQQEDSAVYLCASSSRLVRGEQFFGPGTRLTVL.

This sequence joins TRBV19 and TRBJ2-6; 10 bases line up with TRBD1. Germline-derived CDR1 and CDR2 are LNHDA and SQIVND (reference sequence). V was clipped by 9 bases and J by 0 bases; unmatched bases: 5. The CDR3 has 16 residues. CDR3 region: CASADRGVSGANVLTF. The CDR3 DNA is TGTGCCAGCGCGGACAGGGGGGTCTCTGGGGCCAACGTCCTGACTTTC.

This rearrangement joins TRBV4-3 to TRBJ2-1; 7 positions match TRBD1. The junction had 9 bases not matched to a gene; V was cut back by 1 base and J by 15 bases. The CDR3 loop spans 13 amino acids. Germline V CDR1 and CDR2: LGHNA, YSLEER. The CDR3 DNA sequence: TGCGCCAGCAGCCAAGCGTCAGGGACAGCTCCGTTCTTC. The encoded protein is CASSQASGTAPFF.

The chain carries TRBV9 and TRBJ2-7, with TRBD1 as a possible D gene (6 bases). Germline V gene lookup returns CDR1 SGDLS and CDR2 YYNGEE. V lost 4 bases to trimming and J lost 1 base, with 9 bases between them. The CDR3 extends over 13 amino acids. In nucleotides, the CDR3 is TGTGCCAGCAGCTCTACAGGGTCCTACGAGCAGTACTTC. It yields the protein CASSSTGSYEQYF.

This chain uses TRBV9 with TRBJ2-3, with D uncertain. The CDR3 is made up of 14 amino acids. Germline lookup yields CDR1 SGDLS and CDR2 YYNGEE. The germline V and J ends were trimmed by 3 bases and 5 bases, with 13 bases remaining between them. In DNA form, the CDR3 reads TGTGCCAGCAGCGCCCGGGTCTATGAAGATACGCAGTATTTT. Residues: CASSARVYEDTQYF.

This rearrangement joins TRBV4-3 to TRBJ2-6, with 8 bases lining up with TRBD2. In germline, CDR1 is LGHNA, CDR2 YSLEER. The length of the CDR3 is 18 residues. V lost 0 bases, J lost 1 base, and 5 bases stayed unmatched. CDR3: CASSQEYRGGSGANVLTF. The CDR3 DNA reads as TGCGCCAGCAGCCAAGAATACCGGGGGGGGTCTGGGGCCAACGTCCTGACTTTC.

The gene calls are TRBV6-1 and TRBJ2-3; 8 bases fit TRBD1. Germline assignment: CDR1 MNHNS and CDR2 SASEGT. The ends lost 8 bases at V and 3 bases at J; junction bases unmatched: 7. The CDR3 has 14 amino acids. The CDR3 region is CASVRQGRTDTQYF. For the CDR3, the DNA is TGTGCCAGCGTTAGACAGGGGAGGACAGATACGCAGTATTTT.

The V and J genes are TRBV30 and TRBJ1-6; D is possibly TRBD1 (6 bases). CDR1 is GTSNPN and CDR2 is SVGIG in the germline V gene (reference sequence). The CDR3 totals 13 residues. Trimming removed 4 bases at V and 6 bases at J, with 10 bases between. The CDR3 bases are TGTGCCTGGATCAGGGGTTTTAATTCACCCCTCCACTTT. Its translation is CAWIRGFNSPLHF.

The chain joins TRBV27 to TRBJ2-5; D is possibly TRBD2 (5 bases). Judging by the DNA end, TRBJ2-7 fits better; the J call may be wrong. This CDR3 is built from 14 residues. CDR1 is MNHEY, CDR2 SMNVEV, per germline (reference sequence). CDR3 region: CASSSPGSSYEQYF. CDR3 DNA: TGTGCCAGCAGTTCCCCGGGGAGCTCCTACGAGCAGTACTTC.

The chain employs TRBV28 and TRBJ2-5; 10 positions match TRBD1. The CDR3 sequence is 17 residues long. V shed 10 bases and J 4 bases; nucleotides not matched to a gene: 18. Per the germline V gene, CDR1 is MDHEN and CDR2 is SYDVKM. CDR3 nucleotide sequence: TGTGCCACCCCCCAGCCCGGGACAGGGGTCGGTGGAGAGACCCAGTACTTC. Translating it yields CATPQPGTGVGGETQYF. The variable domain in full, with the rest retrieved from reference TRBV28 and TRBJ2-5, is DVKVTQSSRYLVKRTGEKVFLECVQDMDHENMFWYRQDPGLGLRLIYFSYDVKMKEKGDIPEGYSVSREKKERFSLILESASTNQTSMYLCATPQPGTGVGGETQYFGPGTRLLVL.

The rearrangement uses TRBV5-6 and TRBJ2-5, with 13 bases lining up with TRBD2. The germline gives CDR1 SGHDT, CDR2 YYEEEE. This CDR3 spans 15 amino acids. Unmatched junction bases numbered 3, after V lost 2 bases and J lost 5 bases. Here the CDR3 reads CASSLTSGREETQYF. Written as DNA, the CDR3 is TGTGCCAGCAGCTTAACTAGCGGGAGGGAGGAGACCCAGTACTTC.